This paragraph covers one T cell receptor (beta chain) sequence. This clonotype was seen repeatedly, ten times or more. It lacks a known antigen. Base qualities were left out, and no much larger clone turns up one base away. Library prep was done by 5' RACE. TCR RNA was reverse transcribed with SuperScript IV using alpha and beta constant region primers for the blood and skin samples. The ligated cDNA was amplified by four rounds of PCR, in which nested alpha and beta constant region primers were used together with the SP2 primer. An oligonucleotide carrying the Illumina SP2 primer and a UMI was ligated to the 3' end of the cDNA by means of T4 RNA ligase 1. The 12-nucleotide UMI was composed of two random hexamers separated by an eight-base spacer, which was included to prevent hairpin formation. From the second PCR onward, the TCR alpha and beta chain libraries were handled separately, and dual indexing was used for multiplexing. After pooling, the indexed libraries were analyzed by capillary electrophoresis and sequenced on either an Illumina MiSeq or NextSeq. Libraries were spiked with PhiX DNA at about 5-7.5% so that base diversity was increased and cluster recognition was improved. In the source study's methods: Demultiplexor took UMIs from read 2, joined the UMIs to the TCR sequence from read 1, and separated reads according to sample indices. Decombinator identified V and J genes and V-J junctions, assigning each TCR a five-part identifier including V and J deletions. UMIs were used by Collapsinator to correct sequencing errors and PCR amplification heterogeneity, so that a UMI-based abundance was obtained for each TCR. Identifiers were converted to nucleotide sequence by CDR3Translator and translated to amino acids, and CDR3 regions were extracted on the basis of terminal motifs. Error-corrected alpha and beta TCR counts from blood and skin were compared after normalization to input RNA amount. TCRdb reran the public reads through fastp at Q25 and MiXCR, keeping productive beta chains. Under each unique CDR3 protein, matching rows form one entry showing the most common genes and DNA. The V and J calls were determined by TCRdb, not by the authors. The sample table records about 22,000 distinct CDR3 sequences; 4.2% of these occur just once. Together, the top ten hold 7% to 9.5% of the sample.

This specimen comes from a study of naive and memory T cell subsets (TCRdb year 2017). Some background on the complete study: In the figure summarizing the skin biopsy and whole blood samples, roughly 10 blood donors, 7 tuberculin skin test biopsies and 3 saline control biopsies were reported. PCR2 was typically run as a SYBR Green qPCR and stopped at a set threshold, although low-input samples could use end-point PCR of 5 to 7 cycles instead.

Trimmed from V: 6 bases; trimmed from J: 2 bases; junction bases lacking a gene match: 0. The germline V gene supplies CDR1 SQVTM and CDR2 ANQGSEA. Including the terminal cysteine and phenylalanine, the CDR3 comprises 14 residues. Just the 42-base CDR3 DNA is kept, in frame starting at base 1. Paper-wide results and their limitations: The RNA-based method was acknowledged as potentially sensitive to TCR transcript changes with T cell activation and differentiation.

For whole blood analysis, over 2 ml of peripheral blood was collected from healthy adult volunteers into Tempus tubes, and RNA was extracted following the manufacturer's instructions. Using 3' ligation of a UMI-containing oligonucleotide to TCR cDNA, the study laid out a robust and sensitive protocol to amplify, sequence and analyze TCRs. Before reverse transcription, total RNA that had not been cell sorted was treated with RQ1 DNase, with a target input of roughly 1 to 1,100 ng. To check how robust the pipeline was in samples where T cells make up a minority population, libraries were built from skin biopsies and whole blood.

The chain uses TRBV29-1 and TRBJ2-5; 16 bases in the middle match TRBD2. The TCR sequence derives from a male donor in good health. At the DNA level, the sequence is TGCAGCGTGGGACTAGCGGGAGGGCAAGAGACCCAGTACTTC. Translation gives CSVGLAGGQETQYF.